A selection of T cell receptor beta chains follows, all from one sample in a study of T-cell memory formation after mild COVID-19. TCRdb itself ran the 5' RACE reads through MiXCR, one entry per CDR3 protein. The sample carries 500,000 to 600,000 distinct CDR3 sequences, around 17% recorded once. Sequenced material: PBMCs or a T cell subset sorted from them (not recorded which). Source of these receptors: an adult woman who had mild COVID-19 (a few samples of this study predate the infection). Cell type and time point are not known. The CDR3 runs from the conserved cysteine through the conserved F or W. The order of the fields is D gene, clone size, V gene, J gene, CDR3 DNA, CDR3 protein. The D gene is left open where the match is weak. For some rows the clone size is stated as once, few or many, or as a class when expanded; others skip it.

NA	NA	TRBV5-1	TRBJ2-3	TGCGCCAGCAGCTTTGAGTGGGGGACAGATACGCAGTATTTT	CASSFEWGTDTQYF
NA	NA	TRBV5-4	TRBJ1-5	TGTGCCAGCAGCTCCGCAGGGCGGAATCAGCCCCAGCATTTT	CASSSAGRNQPQHF
TRBD2	NA	TRBV2	TRBJ2-5	TGTGCCAGCAGTGGGACTAGCGGGAGGCAAGGGACCCAGTACTTC	CASSGTSGRQGTQYF
TRBD2	NA	TRBV6-2/TRBV6-3	TRBJ2-1	TGTGCCAGCAAAACTAGCGGGAGGGGTGAGCAGTTCTTC	CASKTSGRGEQFF
NA	few	TRBV3-1	TRBJ2-5	TGTGCCAGCAGCCAAGGGCAGGTAGAGCAGACCCAGTACTTC	CASSQGQVEQTQYF
TRBD2	NA	TRBV7-7	TRBJ2-1	TGTGCTAGCCCAAGCGGGATTGGGCTTAATGAGCAGTTCTTC	CASPSGIGLNEQFF
TRBD1	many	TRBV3-1	TRBJ2-1	TGTGCCAGCAGCCGCCCCCGACAGGGACAGTTCTTC	CASSRPRQGQFF
NA	NA	TRBV12-3/TRBV12-4	TRBJ2-7	TGTGCCAGCAGTTTCGACTCCCCGGGGTTGGGGGAGCAGTACTTC	CASSFDSPGLGEQYF
NA	NA	TRBV5-1	TRBJ2-7	TGCGCCAGCAGACCGGACGGTTACTACGAGCAGTACTTC	CASRPDGYYEQYF
NA	NA	TRBV15	TRBJ2-4	TGTGCCACCAGCAGATTAGGACAGGCGGGGAACATTCAGTACTTC	CATSRLGQAGNIQYF
TRBD1	NA	TRBV4-3	TRBJ1-2	TGCGCCAGCAGCCAAGATTTGGGAGGCAGGGGGAACTATGGCTACACCTTC	CASSQDLGGRGNYGYTF
NA	NA	TRBV5-1	TRBJ2-2	TGCGCCAGCAGGACGACGAGGCAAAGCGTGTCGGGAACCGGGGAGCTGTTTTTT	CASRTTRQSVSGTGELFF
NA	few	TRBV4-2	TRBJ1-1	TGTGCCAGCAGCCCGGGACGGCTGAACACTGAAGCTTTCTTT	CASSPGRLNTEAFF
NA	few	TRBV30	TRBJ2-3	TGTGCCTGGGCCCAAGGTTGGAGCACAGATACGCAGTATTTT	CAWAQGWSTDTQYF
NA	few	TRBV12-3/TRBV12-4	TRBJ2-2	TGTGCCAGCACCTCAGTAGGGACCGGGGAGCTGTTTTTT	CASTSVGTGELFF
TRBD2	few	TRBV6-5	TRBJ2-3	TGTGCCAGCAGTTCCATGTCCCAGACTAGCGGCACAGATACGCAGTATTTT	CASSSMSQTSGTDTQYF
TRBD1	NA	TRBV6-1	TRBJ1-6	TGTGCCAGCAGCGCAGGGACAGGGCGGTGGGGCTCCTATAATTCACCCCTCCACTTT	CASSAGTGRWGSYNSPLHF
NA	few	TRBV7-3	TRBJ2-1	TGTGCCAGCAGCTTAATGATCGGCGGTGAGCAGTTCTTC	CASSLMIGGEQFF
NA	NA	TRBV30	TRBJ2-7	TGTGCCTACAATGAGGGGGTTTCTCCCTACGAGCAGTACTTC	CAYNEGVSPYEQYF
TRBD1	NA	TRBV7-6	TRBJ2-7	TGTGCCAGCAGTCCGGGGCCAAGACAGGGCTCCTACGAGCAGTACTTC	CASSPGPRQGSYEQYF
NA	NA	TRBV7-2	TRBJ2-7	TGTGCCAGCAGCCCCGTTCCGACGTCTCCCTACGAGCAGTACTTC	CASSPVPTSPYEQYF
NA	NA	TRBV24-1	TRBJ1-5	TGTGCCACCAGTGCACCGGGGGCCGGGCAGCCCCAGCATTTT	CATSAPGAGQPQHF
NA	NA	TRBV4-2	TRBJ2-2	TGTGCCAGCAGCCAAGTGAAGTGGCAGGGCGACACCGGGGAGCTGTTTTTT	CASSQVKWQGDTGELFF
NA	few	TRBV12-3/TRBV12-4	TRBJ1-2	TGTGCCAGCAGTCCAGGGTCAGGCACGCATGGCTACACCTTC	CASSPGSGTHGYTF
NA	few	TRBV4-1	TRBJ2-5	TGCGCCAGCAGCCAAGGGTCCCCCCCACGGATGGTGACCCAGTACTTC	CASSQGSPPRMVTQYF
TRBD2	few	TRBV5-1	TRBJ2-1	TGCGCCAGCAGCTCGGGGACTAGCGGGGGGGCCATGAATGAGCAGTTCTTC	CASSSGTSGGAMNEQFF